This entry is about one T cell receptor (beta chain). The antigen is not known. In nominal health when sampled, donors likely had unrecorded immune exposures nonetheless. The data originate from a study of cytomegalovirus exposure and HLA in healthy donors. Germline V lookup: CDR1 LNHNV, CDR2 YYDKDF (reference sequence). CDR3 size: 16 residues. Losses at the gene ends were 4 bases for V and 4 bases for J; bases not matched to a gene: 10. General study findings and limits: Later analysis showed TCR association rates varying by HLA locus, highest for DRB1 and lowest for HLA-C. According to a later analysis, donors in an Asian-associated ancestry cluster reportedly had fewer N-insertions than the approximately 670-donor mean. Later analysis demonstrated an association between a missense DCLRE1C variant and TCR beta V- and J-gene trimming.

The study ran its PCR with 60 Vbeta and 13 Jbeta primers. Here immunoSEQ multiplex PCR was the method, and the copy in TCRdb shows in-frame clones only, minus some. This table holds 150,000 to 250,000 clones, around 76% found once. The sequence derives from a man aged 25 to 40 in good health and CMV-seronegative. The rearrangement links TRBV15 to TRBJ2-7, with 10 bases identical to TRBD1. Sequenced sample: PBMCs. The CDR3 loop reads CATSTQETGGAYEQYF. The CDR3 DNA is TGTGCCACCAGCACCCAAGAGACAGGGGGCGCGTACGAGCAGTACTTC.